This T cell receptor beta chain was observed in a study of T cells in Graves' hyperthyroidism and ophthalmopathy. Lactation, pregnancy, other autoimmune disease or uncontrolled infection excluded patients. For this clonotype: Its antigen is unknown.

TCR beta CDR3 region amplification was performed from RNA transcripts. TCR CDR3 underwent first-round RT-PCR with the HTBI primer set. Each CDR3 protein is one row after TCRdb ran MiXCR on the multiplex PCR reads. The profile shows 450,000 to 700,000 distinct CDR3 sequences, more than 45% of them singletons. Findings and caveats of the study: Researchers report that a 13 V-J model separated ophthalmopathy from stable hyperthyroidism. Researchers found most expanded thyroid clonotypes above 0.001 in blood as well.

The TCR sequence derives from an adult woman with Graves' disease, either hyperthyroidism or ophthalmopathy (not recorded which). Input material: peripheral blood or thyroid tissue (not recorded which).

CDR3 in DNA: TGTGCCAGCAGCTCACAACCAAGGGTGTACCAAGAGACCCAGTACTTC. It translates to CASSSQPRVYQETQYF. The chain joins TRBV7-2 to TRBJ2-5, with D hard to call. Germline CDR1 is SGHTA and CDR2 is FQGNSA. The CDR3 is 16 residues long. The V gene lost 4 bases and the J gene lost 0 bases, with 15 bases spanning the gap. Supplemented by reference TRBV7-2 and TRBJ2-5, the full variable domain reads GAGVSQSPSNKVTEKGKDVELRCDPISGHTALYWYRQSLGQGLEFLIYFQGNSAPDKSGLPSDRFSAERTGGSVSTLTIQRTQQEDSAVYLCASSSQPRVYQETQYFGPGTRLLVL.